The T cell receptor beta chain described here comes from a study of post-analysis software for immune sequencing data. Points from the study as a whole: Patients carried 4 or 5 TRBV segments more frequently than controls did, and TRBV5-6, TRBV5-1 and TRBV20-1 were among them. Patients with multiple sclerosis recorded significantly lower normalized Chao1 diversity than controls, the study found.

Details on this clonotype: What it binds is unknown.

The library was made from cDNA and included unique molecular identifiers. TCRdb re-derived calls from the PCR reads in MiXCR, one entry per CDR3 protein. The table has 750,000 to 950,000 distinct CDR3 sequences, roughly 50% seen once. The CDR3 runs 15 residues. Germline CDR1 is KGHSH and CDR2 is LQKENI. V dropped 0 bases and J dropped 0 bases, with 6 bases sitting between them. The gene calls are TRBV18 and TRBJ2-4; D is ambiguous. The sequence derives from a girl between 10 and 17 years old with multiple sclerosis. Sequenced sample: blood. The CDR3 here is CASSPPSLAKNIQYF. Written as DNA, the CDR3 is TGTGCCAGCTCACCACCCTCCTTAGCCAAAAACATTCAGTACTTC.